These T cell receptor beta chains were read from a single sample in a study of blood T cell repertoires in COVID-19. Assay used: immunoSEQ multiplex PCR; TCRdb lists only in-frame clones, some missing. The table lists more than 60,000 clones, more than 75% of them singletons. Sequenced sample: peripheral blood. These receptors were taken from a human donor in a cohort sampled during active COVID-19. CDR3s include the opening cysteine and the closing phenylalanine or tryptophan. The order of the fields is J gene, V gene, D gene, CDR3 protein, CDR3 DNA. The D gene is left open where the match is weak.

>TRBJ1-2|TRBV6-5|-
CASSYTGIANYGYTF
TGTGCCAGCAGTTACACGGGGATAGCTAACTATGGCTACACCTTC
>TRBJ1-1|TRBV6-2/TRBV6-3|TRBD1
CASSWDRGPVNTEAFF
TGTGCCAGCAGCTGGGACAGGGGGCCGGTGAACACTGAAGCTTTCTTT
>TRBJ2-1|TRBV6-5|TRBD2
CATNGRSSYNEQFF
TGTGCCACAAACGGGAGGAGCTCCTACAATGAGCAGTTCTTC
>TRBJ1-1|TRBV20-1|-
CSATGFTEAFF
TGCAGTGCTACAGGGTTCACTGAAGCTTTCTTT
>TRBJ2-3|TRBV9|TRBD1
CASSAGTVSTDTQYF
TGTGCCAGCAGCGCCGGGACAGTCAGCACAGATACGCAGTATTTT
>TRBJ1-2|TRBV7-2|-
CASSQNYGYTF
TGTGCCAGCAGCCAAAACTATGGCTACACCTTC
>TRBJ2-7|TRBV18|TRBD1
CASSPSAQGAAYEQYF
TGTGCCAGCTCACCATCTGCTCAGGGGGCCGCCTACGAGCAGTACTTC
>TRBJ2-7|TRBV7-2|TRBD1
CASSLGQLIYEQYF
TGTGCCAGCAGCCTGGGACAGCTGATCTACGAGCAGTACTTC
>TRBJ2-1|TRBV7-8|TRBD2
CASSRGSRGANNEQFF
TGTGCCAGCAGCCGAGGATCGCGGGGGGCCAACAATGAGCAGTTCTTC
>TRBJ1-5|TRBV29-1|TRBD1
CSVAGQGRDQPQHF
TGCAGCGTTGCGGGACAGGGGAGGGATCAGCCCCAGCATTTT
>TRBJ2-3|TRBV2|TRBD2
CASSESRGRSSTDTQYF
TGTGCCAGCAGTGAATCGCGGGGGAGATCTAGCACAGATACGCAGTATTTT